Below are 32 T cell receptor beta chains sequenced from a single sample in a study of blood T cell dynamics during melanoma immunotherapy. The data were produced by immunoSEQ multiplex PCR, yet TCRdb's version contains in-frame clones alone and is incomplete. This sample has roughly 16,000 clones, with over 90% found just once. As to time point: week 3, after first cycle of checkpoint inhibitor. Material: effector memory CD8+ T cells from blood, obtained from a patient treated with checkpoint blockade. The source of these receptors is a human donor with melanoma.

This rearrangement joins TRBV9 to TRBJ2-7, with 7 bases identical to TRBD2. In germline, CDR1 is SGDLS, CDR2 YYNGEE. This CDR3 is built from 15 residues. Trimming cost V 0 bases and J 7 bases; bases outside gene matches: 10. The CDR3 DNA sequence: TGTGCCAGCAGCGTAGGCTCGCGGGGGACGGGGGAGCAGTACTTC. Translating gives CASSVGSRGTGEQYF.

The rearrangement links TRBV5-1 to TRBJ2-1, with D hard to call. V lost 4 bases and J 9 bases, leaving 11 bases between the germline ends. The CDR3 consists of 12 residues. Germline CDR1 is SGHRS and CDR2 is YFSETQ. The DNA for the CDR3 is TGCGCCAGCAGCGCACGAGACCCTGAGCAGTTCTTC. Its translation is CASSARDPEQFF.

Only one count was recorded for this clone. The chain uses TRBV5-1 and TRBJ2-5; 13 positions match TRBD2. From germline, CDR1 is SGHRS and CDR2 YFSETQ. The length of the CDR3 is 16 residues. V lost 3 bases to trimming and J lost 4 bases; unmatched junction nucleotides: 6. CDR3 sequence: CASSSLLAGGLETQYF. The CDR3, as DNA: TGCGCCAGCAGCTCCCTACTAGCGGGAGGGTTAGAGACCCAGTACTTC. The full variable domain, its missing parts supplied by reference TRBV5-1 and TRBJ2-5, is KAGVTQTPRYLIKTRGQQVTLSCSPISGHRSVSWYQQTPGQGLQFLFEYFSETQRNKGNFPGRFSGRQFSNSRSEMNVSTLELGDSALYLCASSSLLAGGLETQYFGPGTRLLVL.

This chain uses TRBV28 with TRBJ2-7, with 7 bases lining up with TRBD2. Per the germline V gene, CDR1 is MDHEN and CDR2 is SYDVKM. The CDR3 length is 15 residues. The junction had 4 bases not matched to a gene; V was cut back by 2 bases and J by 0 bases. CDR3 amino acids: CASSLLASGSYEQYF. The CDR3 DNA follows: TGTGCCAGCAGTTTACTCGCTAGCGGCTCCTACGAGCAGTACTTC.

The chain couples TRBV19 to TRBJ2-1; TRBD2 aligns across 12 bases. V dropped 7 bases and J dropped 3; count of bases not matched to a gene: 7. CDR1 is LNHDA and CDR2 is SQIVND in the germline V gene (reference sequence). There are 16 residues in the CDR3. The CDR3 here is CASKTSGRPSYNEQFF. The CDR3 nucleotides read TGTGCCAGTAAGACTAGCGGGAGACCAAGCTACAATGAGCAGTTCTTC.

The chain joins TRBV7-9 to TRBJ2-7; 10 bases match TRBD1. CDR1 and CDR2 (germline): SEHNR, FQNEAQ (reference sequence). The CDR3 has 16 amino acids. Losses at the gene ends were 5 bases for V and 6 bases for J; bases not matched to a gene: 13. CDR3 DNA: TGTGCCAGCAGCGGACAAACCCGGGACAGGGGCGCCGAGCAGTACTTC. Translated: CASSGQTRDRGAEQYF.

The V gene is TRBV6-9, the J gene TRBJ2-6; D ambiguous. The CDR3 covers 17 residues. The V and J ends lost 4 bases and 5 bases respectively, with 18 bases between them. Germline assignment: CDR1 MNHGY and CDR2 SVAAGI. The CDR3 region has the DNA TGTGCCAGCAGTTTAATCTTACGACAAAGTCGGGCCAACGTCCTGACTTTC. Translated: CASSLILRQSRANVLTF.

The genes are TRBV7-2 and TRBJ2-7, with 7 bases that match TRBD2. The V gene end was trimmed by 1 base and the J gene end by 6 bases; junction bases not matched to a gene: 9. The CDR3 has 15 residues. Germline CDR1 is SGHTA and CDR2 is FQGNSA. CDR3 amino acids: CASSLVGGGPVEQYF. The DNA of the CDR3 is TGTGCCAGCAGCTTAGTAGGCGGGGGACCGGTCGAGCAGTACTTC. Full variable domain (rest looked up from reference TRBV7-2 and TRBJ2-7): GAGVSQSPSNKVTEKGKDVELRCDPISGHTALYWYRQSLGQGLEFLIYFQGNSAPDKSGLPSDRFSAERTGGSVSTLTIQRTQQEDSAVYLCASSLVGGGPVEQYFGPGTRLTVT.

The J gene is TRBJ1-3, the V gene TRBV5-1, with 7 bases fitting TRBD1. The CDR3 runs 15 residues. From germline, CDR1 is SGHRS and CDR2 YFSETQ. Trimming took 3 bases from V and 0 from J; bases not matched to a gene: 3. CDR3 sequence reads: CASSSPGGSGNTIYF. CDR3 nucleotides: TGCGCCAGCAGCTCCCCAGGGGGCTCTGGAAACACCATATATTTT.

The chain has TRBV5-1 and TRBJ2-7, with 10 nucleotides matching TRBD1. The CDR3 sequence is 15 residues long. Germline V gives CDR1 SGHRS, CDR2 YFSETQ. Trimming at V came to 4 bases and at J to 4 bases, leaving 8 bases not matched to a gene. The CDR3 loop is CASSPRQGARYEQYF. CDR3 sequence (DNA): TGCGCCAGCAGCCCAAGACAGGGGGCGCGATACGAGCAGTACTTC.

CDR3 loop: CASSPSGRNSYEQYF. In DNA form, the CDR3 reads TGTGCCAGCAGTCCTTCCGGGCGGAACTCCTACGAGCAGTACTTC. This rearrangement joins TRBV27 to TRBJ2-7; D unclear. Trimming removed 5 bases from V and 0 bases from J, with 14 bases in between. Germline loops: CDR1 MNHEY, CDR2 SMNVEV (reference sequence). The CDR3 consists of 15 residues.

The V and J genes are TRBV9 and TRBJ2-1; D possibly uses TRBD1 or TRBD2 (5 bases each). V dropped 0 bases and J dropped 8 bases, with 15 bases sitting between them. The CDR3 has 15 residues. Germline loops: CDR1 SGDLS, CDR2 YYNGEE. The CDR3 region has the DNA TGTGCCAGCAGCGTAGGGGACCTCGAGGGTCATGAGCAGTTCTTC. Translating gives CASSVGDLEGHEQFF. Full variable domain (missing parts from reference TRBV9 and TRBJ2-1): DSGVTQTPKHLITATGQRVTLRCSPRSGDLSVYWYQQSLDQGLQFLIQYYNGEERAKGNILERFSAQQFPDLHSELNLSSLELGDSALYFCASSVGDLEGHEQFFGPGTRLTVL.

This chain uses TRBV5-1 with TRBJ2-3; 9 nucleotides agree with TRBD2. CDR3 size: 16 residues. The V gene end was trimmed by 4 bases and the J gene end by 2 bases; junction bases not matched to a gene: 8. Germline-derived CDR1 and CDR2 are SGHRS and YFSETQ. CDR3 sequence reads: CASSTRGLADTDTQYF. DNA for the CDR3: TGCGCCAGCAGCACCCGGGGACTAGCAGACACAGATACGCAGTATTTT.

V is TRBV2 and J is TRBJ2-3; TRBD2 agrees at 7 bases. The J segment lost 3 bases and the V segment lost 3 bases, leaving 3 bases of the junction unmatched. The CDR3 covers 14 residues. CDR1 and CDR2 (germline): SNHLY, FYNNEI. The CDR3 coding sequence is TGTGCCAGCAGTGACCCGGGAGGAACAGATACGCAGTATTTT. Translating gives CASSDPGGTDTQYF.

The V and J genes are TRBV7-8 and TRBJ2-7; D gene uncertain. Looked up from germline, CDR1 is SGHVS and CDR2 is FQNEAQ. The CDR3 covers 14 residues. The V end was cut by 3 bases, the J end by 3 bases, with 12 bases between. CDR3 loop: CASSFPGLNYEQYF. The CDR3 DNA follows: TGTGCCAGCAGCTTTCCGGGTCTAAACTACGAGCAGTACTTC.

V is TRBV7-8 and J is TRBJ1-2; D is uncertain. Germline-derived CDR1 and CDR2 are SGHVS and FQNEAQ. The CDR3 is 12 residues long. V lost 2 bases and J lost 8, with 9 bases in between. CDR3 sequence reads: CASSLPGRGYTF. The CDR3 bases are TGTGCCAGCAGCTTACCAGGTCGCGGCTACACCTTC.

This chain joins TRBV18 and TRBJ2-1; D remains ambiguous. The ends were cut back, 0 bases at V and 6 bases at J, with 9 bases in the middle. The germline gives CDR1 KGHSH, CDR2 LQKENI. The CDR3 consists of 14 residues. The CDR3 reads CASSPPNDVNEQFF. CDR3 nucleotide sequence: TGTGCCAGCTCACCACCTAATGACGTCAATGAGCAGTTCTTC.

This chain links TRBV27 with TRBJ2-7; the match to TRBD2 covers 8 bases. V lost 5 bases and J lost 4; bases outside the gene matches: 16. CDR1 and CDR2 from the germline V gene are MNHEY and SMNVEV (reference sequence). This CDR3 spans 17 amino acids. The CDR3 nucleotides read TGTGCCAGCAGTCCGTCTATTACTAGCGGCGGGGAGTACGAGCAGTACTTC. Protein product: CASSPSITSGGEYEQYF.

This clone was observed a handful of times. The chain uses TRBV27 and TRBJ1-5; unclear D gene. CDR1 and CDR2 from the germline V gene are MNHEY and SMNVEV (reference sequence). Trimming removed 0 bases at V and 2 bases at J, with 5 bases between. The CDR3 extends over 14 amino acids. CDR3 residues: CASSLSTGNQPQHF. Here the CDR3 DNA reads TGTGCCAGCAGTTTATCGACTGGCAATCAGCCCCAGCATTTT.

The chain couples TRBV9 to TRBJ2-5; D possibly matches TRBD1 or TRBD2 (5 bases each). The end of the DNA is better explained by TRBJ2-7, so the J call may be wrong. CDR3 length: 16 amino acids. The germline CDR1 and CDR2 sequences are SGDLS and YYNGEE. This CDR3 reads CASSVSFGTKTYEQYF. In DNA, the CDR3 is TGTGCCAGCAGCGTTTCTTTCGGGACGAAGACCTACGAGCAGTACTTC.

The J gene is TRBJ2-3, the V gene TRBV7-8, with D perhaps matching TRBD2 (6 bases). V was clipped by 2 bases and J by 3 bases, with 18 bases between them. The CDR3 length is 17 residues. From germline, CDR1 is SGHVS and CDR2 FQNEAQ. In nucleotides, the CDR3 is TGTGCCAGCAGCTTATACCCCCCGGGGCTAGCGACAGATACGCAGTATTTT. Protein: CASSLYPPGLATDTQYF.

The chain couples TRBV5-6 to TRBJ2-7, with TRBD1 as a possible D gene (5 bases). The CDR3 has 16 residues. The V gene lost 0 bases and the J gene lost 3 bases, with 16 bases spanning the gap. The germline gives CDR1 SGHDT, CDR2 YYEEEE. The CDR3 region is CASSLAPVTDNYEQYF. The CDR3 coding sequence is TGTGCCAGCAGCTTGGCCCCAGTGACAGACAACTACGAGCAGTACTTC.

This chain connects TRBV2 to TRBJ2-5; 8 bases are shared with TRBD2. Trimming removed 4 bases from V and 1 base from J; junction bases left unmatched: 8. From germline, CDR1 is SNHLY and CDR2 FYNNEI. The CDR3 spans 16 residues. The CDR3 DNA reads TGTGCCAGCAGTGTGAGCCTAGCGGGTGCCCAAGAGACCCAGTACTTC. Translation gives CASSVSLAGAQETQYF.

The chain couples TRBV11-3 to TRBJ1-1, with D unresolved. Trimming removed 4 bases from V and 1 base from J, with 10 bases in between. This CDR3 is 14 amino acids long. The germline gives CDR1 SGHNT, CDR2 YENEEA. This CDR3 is CASSSQEANTEAFF. For the CDR3, the DNA is TGTGCCAGCAGCTCCCAGGAGGCGAACACTGAAGCTTTCTTT.

V usage is TRBV9 and J usage is TRBJ2-3; D unresolved. The CDR3 has 16 residues. The germline V and J ends were trimmed by 4 bases and 0 bases, with 15 bases remaining between them. The germline V gene encodes CDR1 SGDLS and CDR2 YYNGEE. CDR3 amino acids: CASSPSVALSTDTQYF. The DNA of the CDR3 is TGTGCCAGCAGCCCCTCCGTAGCCCTCAGCACAGATACGCAGTATTTT.

The rearrangement links TRBV5-1 to TRBJ2-7; 8 positions agree with TRBD2. This CDR3 contains 15 residues. The V segment lost 3 bases and the J segment 3 bases; nucleotides outside the gene matches: 8. From germline, CDR1 is SGHRS and CDR2 YFSETQ. In DNA, the CDR3 is TGCGCCAGCAGCTCCCTCCCGGGAGGGCACTACGAGCAGTACTTC. Amino acid sequence: CASSSLPGGHYEQYF.

The chain combines TRBV28 with TRBJ2-5, with 8 bases identical to TRBD2. CDR3 length equals 16 residues. The germline V gene encodes CDR1 MDHEN and CDR2 SYDVKM. V gave up 7 bases and J gave up 5 bases; unmatched junction bases: 15. CDR3 DNA: TGTGCCAGCACCGCGCAGGAGGTAGCGGGAAGGGAGACCCAGTACTTC. Residues: CASTAQEVAGRETQYF.

This clone was recorded only once. The chain employs TRBV29-1 and TRBJ2-1, with 12 bases that match TRBD2. The germline gives CDR1 SQVTM, CDR2 ANQGSEA. V shed 6 bases and J 6 bases; nucleotides not matched to a gene: 6. The CDR3 has 14 residues. This CDR3 is CSVLAGGPANEQFF. The CDR3 DNA follows: TGCAGCGTGCTAGCGGGAGGGCCGGCCAATGAGCAGTTCTTC.

J is TRBJ2-5 and V is TRBV13; 7 bases match TRBD2. CDR1 PRHDT and CDR2 FYEKMQ come from the germline V gene (reference sequence). The CDR3 has 18 residues. Trimming at V came to 0 bases and at J to 4 bases, leaving 14 bases not matched to a gene. Written as DNA, the CDR3 is TGTGCCAGCAGCTTAGGATGGCGTGGGGGGGGAAGAAGAGAGACCCAGTACTTC. Translated: CASSLGWRGGGRRETQYF.

This sequence joins TRBV7-8 and TRBJ1-5; D gene uncertain. The CDR3 totals 13 residues. CDR1 and CDR2 from the germline V gene are SGHVS and FQNEAQ. Trimming took 8 bases from V and 5 from J, leaving 13 bases between them. The CDR3 coding sequence is TGTGCCAGCGTCGTCTCGCTTGATCAGCCCCAGCATTTT. This codes for CASVVSLDQPQHF.

The chain joins TRBV19 to TRBJ1-4; D remains ambiguous. Germline assignment: CDR1 LNHDA and CDR2 SQIVND (reference sequence). CDR3 length: 16 residues. V was shortened by 7 bases and J by 8 bases, with 23 bases between the two germline ends. CDR3 residues: CASKPGPPVRREKLFF. In DNA form, the CDR3 reads TGTGCCAGTAAGCCGGGTCCTCCCGTGAGACGAGAAAAACTGTTTTTT.

The chain has TRBV18 and TRBJ2-5, with 8 positions matching TRBD1. The trim removed 6 bases at V and 3 bases at J, leaving 6 bases unmatched. The CDR3 totals 14 residues. CDR1 is KGHSH and CDR2 is LQKENI in the germline V gene. The CDR3 coding sequence is TGTGCCAGCTCGGACAGGGCACTCGAAGAGACCCAGTACTTC. It encodes CASSDRALEETQYF.